This note documents a single TCR beta chain sequence. No cognate antigen has been identified for it. Nothing much larger sits one base from this clone, and base qualities are not available. Libraries were built with the immunoSEQ multiplex PCR assay. Held by TCRdb, this immuneACCESS table contains in-frame sequences only and omits some clones. Under half of the omission traces to an unresolved V gene where checked; the cause of the rest is unknown. For this sample there are 160,000 or so clones; roughly 94% appear just once. The ten largest account for approximately 14% of the sample. This sample is part of a study of control samples from healthy donors and cancer patients (dated by TCRdb to about 2020). V is reduced by 1 base and J by 0 bases, leaving a spacing of 10 bases between them. CDR1 and CDR2 are drawn from the germline V gene (reference sequence): LNHDA, SQIVND. The CDR3 covers 16 residues, taking in both the cysteine and the phenylalanine. The DNA shown is the 48-base CDR3, in frame from base 1.

This chain joins TRBV19 to TRBJ1-3; there is no confident call for the D gene. The sequencing sample was made of PBMCs. The origin of this receptor is a man aged 60-69 years with colorectal cancer. The DNA sequence is TGTGCCAGTAGTATAGGCCGAGAGAGCTCTGGAAACACCATATATTTT. Protein translation: CASSIGRESSGNTIYF.